The present TCR beta chain was sequenced within a study of blood T cell repertoires in COVID-19. The assay was immunoSEQ multiplex PCR, and TCRdb's table has in-frame clones only and misses some. The sample shows about 180,000 clones, approximately 88% of them seen only once. Participants spanned ages about 18 to 90 years and resided in around 25 US areas. Recovery among Cohort 3 donors was established by two negative PCRs, clearance, or symptom resolution. Trimming took off 3 bases at V and 4 bases at J, with 27 bases between the two ends. Germline CDR1 reads KGHSH; CDR2 reads LQKENI. There are 19 residues in the CDR3.

The sample taken for sequencing was PBMCs or T cells enriched from blood (not recorded which). The source is a woman aged 18 to 35 who had recovered from COVID-19. The rearrangement joins TRBV18 to TRBJ2-5; tentative D call: TRBD1 (8 bases). The CDR3 nucleotides are TGTGCCAGCTCACCCGGAAGCGGGACAGGAGAGGGGGCTGGAGAGACCCAGTACTTC. Amino acids: CASSPGSGTGEGAGETQYF.